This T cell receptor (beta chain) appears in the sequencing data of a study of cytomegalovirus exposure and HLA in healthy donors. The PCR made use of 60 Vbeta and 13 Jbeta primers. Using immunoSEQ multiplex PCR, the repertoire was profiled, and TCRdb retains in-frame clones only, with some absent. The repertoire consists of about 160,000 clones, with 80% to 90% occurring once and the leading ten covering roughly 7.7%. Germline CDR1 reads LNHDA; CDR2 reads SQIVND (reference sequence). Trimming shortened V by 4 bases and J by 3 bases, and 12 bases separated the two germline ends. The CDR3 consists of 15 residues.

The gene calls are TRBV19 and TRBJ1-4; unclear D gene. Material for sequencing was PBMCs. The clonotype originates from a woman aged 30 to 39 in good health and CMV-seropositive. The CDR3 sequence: CASSKPGLANEKLFF. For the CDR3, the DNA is TGTGCCAGTAGTAAACCCGGGTTAGCTAATGAAAAACTGTTTTTT.